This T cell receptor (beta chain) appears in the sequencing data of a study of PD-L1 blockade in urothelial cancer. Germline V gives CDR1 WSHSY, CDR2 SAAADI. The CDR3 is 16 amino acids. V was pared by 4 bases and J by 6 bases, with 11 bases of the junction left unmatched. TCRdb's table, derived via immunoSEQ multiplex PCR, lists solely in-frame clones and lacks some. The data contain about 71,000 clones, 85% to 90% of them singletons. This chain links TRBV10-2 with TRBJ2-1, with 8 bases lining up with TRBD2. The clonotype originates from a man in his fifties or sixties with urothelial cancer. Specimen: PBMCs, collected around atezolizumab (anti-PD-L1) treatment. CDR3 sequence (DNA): TGCGCCAGCAGTGCATGGCATAGCGGGACGTCCAATGAGCAGTTCTTC. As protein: CASSAWHSGTSNEQFF.